The sequence of this T cell receptor beta chain was determined in a study of blood T cell repertoires in COVID-19. Study-wide background: Sites in the United States, Italy and Spain provided acute and convalescent COVID-19 samples. Sources were T cells, B-cell-depleted T cells, or PBMCs; the material itself was cDNA or gDNA.

Germline loops: CDR1 SGHNT, CDR2 YYREEE (reference sequence). V shed 8 bases and J 4 bases; nucleotides not matched to a gene: 16. This CDR3 contains 17 residues. Original processing notes: The authors estimated nucleated cell counts from reference gene primer amplification. Measured with immunoSEQ multiplex PCR; TCRdb has only the in-frame clones, and not every one. For V, J and clone size, that table is used; D and trimming come from the DNA. The repertoire consists of a few hundred thousand clones, with 84% occurring once and the leading ten covering 9.7%. The chain employs TRBV5-4 and TRBJ2-5, with 11 bases identical to TRBD2. The sequenced material came from peripheral blood. The TCR was taken from a man aged 45-60 years with active or convalescent COVID-19. The chain's CDR3 is CASTSPGTSGRRETQYF. The DNA for the CDR3 is TGTGCCAGTACCTCACCCGGGACTAGCGGTCGAAGAGAGACCCAGTACTTC.